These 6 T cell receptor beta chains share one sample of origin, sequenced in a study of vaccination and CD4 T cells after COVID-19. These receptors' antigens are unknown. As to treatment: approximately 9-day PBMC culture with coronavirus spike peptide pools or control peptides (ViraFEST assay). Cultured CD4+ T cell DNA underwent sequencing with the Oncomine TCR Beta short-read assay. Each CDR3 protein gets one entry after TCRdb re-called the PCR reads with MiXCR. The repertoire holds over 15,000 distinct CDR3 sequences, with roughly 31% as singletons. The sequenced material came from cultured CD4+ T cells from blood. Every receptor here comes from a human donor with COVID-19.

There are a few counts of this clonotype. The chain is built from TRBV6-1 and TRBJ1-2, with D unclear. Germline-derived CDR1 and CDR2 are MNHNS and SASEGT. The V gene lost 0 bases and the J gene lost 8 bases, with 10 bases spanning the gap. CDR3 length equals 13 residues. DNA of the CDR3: TGTGCCAGCAGTGAAGCGCGGATACTCGGCTACACCTTC. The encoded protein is CASSEARILGYTF.

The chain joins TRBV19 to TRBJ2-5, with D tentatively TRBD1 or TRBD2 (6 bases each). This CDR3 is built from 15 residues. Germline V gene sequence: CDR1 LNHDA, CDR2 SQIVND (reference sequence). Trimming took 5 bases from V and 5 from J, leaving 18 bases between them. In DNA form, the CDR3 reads TGTGCCAGTAGTGGCCTAGGGGGGCAGGGGGAGACCCAGTACTTC. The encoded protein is CASSGLGGQGETQYF. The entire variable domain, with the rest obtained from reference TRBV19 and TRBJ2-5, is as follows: DGGITQSPKYLFRKEGQNVTLSCEQNLNHDAMYWYRQDPGQGLRLIYYSQIVNDFQKGDIAEGYSVSREKKESFPLTVTSAQKNPTAFYLCASSGLGGQGETQYFGPGTRLLVL.

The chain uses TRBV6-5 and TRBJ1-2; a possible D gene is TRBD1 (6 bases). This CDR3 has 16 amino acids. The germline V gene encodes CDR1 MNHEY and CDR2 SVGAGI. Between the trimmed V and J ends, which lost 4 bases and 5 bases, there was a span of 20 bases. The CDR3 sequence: CASSSGQLRGIYGYTF. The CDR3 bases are TGTGCCAGCAGTTCCGGACAGCTACGGGGGATATATGGCTACACCTTC.

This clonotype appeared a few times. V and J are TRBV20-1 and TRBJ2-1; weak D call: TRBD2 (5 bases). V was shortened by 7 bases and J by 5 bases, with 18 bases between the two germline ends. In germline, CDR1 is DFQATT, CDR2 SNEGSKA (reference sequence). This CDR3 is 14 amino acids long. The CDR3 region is CSVRTLRAHNEQFF. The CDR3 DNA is TGCAGTGTTCGGACTCTCCGTGCCCACAATGAGCAGTTCTTC.

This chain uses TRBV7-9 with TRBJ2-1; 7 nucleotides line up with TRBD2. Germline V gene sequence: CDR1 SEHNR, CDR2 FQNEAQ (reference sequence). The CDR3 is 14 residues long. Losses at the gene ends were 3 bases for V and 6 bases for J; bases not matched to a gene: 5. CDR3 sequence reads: CASSLASGLNEQFF. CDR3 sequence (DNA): TGTGCCAGCAGCTTGGCTAGCGGTCTCAATGAGCAGTTCTTC.

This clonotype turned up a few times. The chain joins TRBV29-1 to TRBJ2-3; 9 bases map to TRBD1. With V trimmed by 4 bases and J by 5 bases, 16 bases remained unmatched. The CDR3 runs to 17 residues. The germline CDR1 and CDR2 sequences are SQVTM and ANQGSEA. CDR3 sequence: CSVGAGSRQGVRDTQYF. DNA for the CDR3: TGCAGCGTTGGGGCGGGATCGAGACAGGGGGTTAGAGATACGCAGTATTTT.